The clone carrying this TCR beta chain occurred once. Antigen unknown. Trimming cost V 4 bases and J 3 bases; bases outside gene matches: 10. Germline V lookup: CDR1 SGHNT, CDR2 YYREEE (reference sequence). The CDR3 sequence is 16 residues long. TCRdb's table, derived via immunoSEQ multiplex PCR, lists solely in-frame clones and lacks some. The sample lists roughly 2.4 million clones, 95% occurring once. This record comes from a study of shared clonotypes between healthy human individuals. Whole-study results and caveats: It was only blood that was sampled, and tissue repertoires likely differ. About 5% of naive CD4 clonotypes were common to a few donors.

V is TRBV5-4 and J is TRBJ1-5, with 7 bases matching TRBD1. The sample was naive CD4+ T cells sorted from blood. Sample subset: CD45RA+ positively selected. The TCR sequence derives from a man younger than 35 in good health. The CDR3 here is CASSMGPGGNNQPQHF. CDR3 nucleotide sequence: TGTGCCAGCAGCATGGGCCCAGGGGGGAACAATCAGCCCCAGCATTTT.